This TCR beta chain is from a study of CD8+ T cells in alopecia areata. Study-wide background: Affected scalp percentage determined the severity score of treated patients.

Indicated treatment: oral pan-JAK inhibitor, 5-10 mg twice daily. Germline CDR1 reads MNHNS; CDR2 reads SASEGT. The CDR3 extends over 13 amino acids. Germline trimming cut 5 bases from V and 3 bases from J; bases unmatched to any gene: 2. This clone was found a few times. Extraction and reverse transcription of RNA yielded cDNA as the sequencing template. Clones were sequenced by immunoSEQ multiplex PCR, and TCRdb holds only the in-frame ones, with some missing. Among roughly 120,000 clones listed, approximately 55% were seen once. Sequenced material: CD4+ T cells sorted from blood, taken at week 24, from a patient treated with tofacitinib. The chain combines TRBV6-1 with TRBJ1-2, with 8 bases that match TRBD1. This TCR derives from a human donor with alopecia areata. CDR3 nucleotide sequence: TGTGCCAGCAGTCAACAGGGGGACTATGGCTACACCTTC. It specifies CASSQQGDYGYTF.